The next 9 T cell receptor beta chains were all read from a single sample in a study of T cells after yellow fever vaccination. TCRdb passed the 5' RACE reads through MiXCR, listing each CDR3 protein once. The sample holds around 340,000 distinct CDR3 sequences, roughly an eighth seen once. Sequencing was performed on CD4+ T cells sorted from PBMCs, taken 15 days after the yellow fever booster vaccination. Source of these receptors: a man between 18 and 29 years old who received the YFV17D yellow fever vaccine.

This clonotype has at least ten counts. This rearrangement joins TRBV4-3 to TRBJ2-5, with TRBD2 matching 11 bases. Germline values: CDR1 LGHNA, CDR2 YSLEER. After removal of 0 bases from V and 6 bases from J, the junction contained 6 bases not matched to a gene. The length of the CDR3 is 16 residues. CDR3 loop: CASSQDYTSGGKTQYF. CDR3 sequence (DNA): TGCGCCAGCAGCCAAGATTATACTAGCGGGGGAAAGACCCAGTACTTC.

This clonotype was counted ten times or more. The chain carries TRBV3-1 and TRBJ1-2, with a tentative D call TRBD1 (6 bases). The V and J ends lost 4 bases and 6 bases respectively, with 9 bases between them. CDR1 is LGHDT and CDR2 is YNNKEL in the germline V gene (reference sequence). The CDR3 runs to 12 residues. CDR3 nucleotide sequence: TGTGCCAGCAGCCGACAGGCTGATGGCTACACCTTC. It specifies CASSRQADGYTF.

The J gene is TRBJ2-5, the V gene TRBV5-1, with TRBD1 identical over 7 bases. CDR1 and CDR2 from the germline V gene are SGHRS and YFSETQ. V shed 6 bases and J 1 base; nucleotides not matched to a gene: 3. This CDR3 is built from 13 residues. In nucleotides, the CDR3 is TGCGCCAGCAACCGGGACAGCCAAGAGACCCAGTACTTC. This encodes CASNRDSQETQYF.

V is TRBV5-5 and J is TRBJ2-3; tentatively, D is TRBD1 (5 bases). This CDR3 spans 14 amino acids. V was shortened by 7 bases and J by 5 bases, with 17 bases between the two germline ends. Germline loops: CDR1 SGHKS, CDR2 YYEKEE (reference sequence). The CDR3 loop is CASGNLDMGDTQYF. In DNA form, the CDR3 reads TGTGCCAGCGGGAACCTGGACATGGGAGATACGCAGTATTTT. The full variable domain, completed using reference TRBV5-5 and TRBJ2-3, is DAGVTQSPTHLIKTRGQQVTLRCSPISGHKSVSWYQQVLGQGPQFIFQYYEKEERGRGNFPDRFSARQFPNYSSELNVNALLLGDSALYLCASGNLDMGDTQYFGPGTRLTVL.

The V call is TRBV24-1, the J call TRBJ2-5, with 12 bases lining up with TRBD2. This CDR3 is built from 16 residues. V shed 4 bases, J shed 4 bases, and the junction held 6 bases outside the gene matches. Germline loops: CDR1 KGHDR, CDR2 SFDVKD. For the CDR3, the DNA is TGTGCCACCAGTGAGTCCGGGACTAGCGGGCGAGAGACCCAGTACTTC. Its protein product is CATSESGTSGRETQYF.

This chain connects TRBV7-9 to TRBJ2-3, with 10 positions matching TRBD2. The CDR3 consists of 16 residues. Trimming took 5 bases from V and 5 from J; bases not matched to a gene: 10. The germline V gene has CDR1 SEHNR and CDR2 FQNEAQ (reference sequence). This CDR3 reads CASSHSGGAFGDTQYF. The CDR3 region has the DNA TGTGCCAGCAGCCACAGCGGGGGGGCCTTCGGAGATACGCAGTATTTT.

This clonotype was detected many times. The chain has TRBV5-1 and TRBJ1-1, with D uncertain. CDR1 SGHRS and CDR2 YFSETQ come from the germline V gene. The CDR3 totals 15 residues. Trimming pared 5 bases from V and 4 bases from J, leaving 18 bases between. The CDR3 loop is CASSSLMGGSTEAFF. The CDR3 coding sequence is TGCGCCAGCAGTTCGCTAATGGGAGGGAGCACTGAAGCTTTCTTT.

The chain combines TRBV29-1 with TRBJ2-3; TRBD2 matches at 7 bases. The CDR3 has 15 amino acids. V lost 4 bases to trimming and J lost 1 base; unmatched junction nucleotides: 8. The germline CDR1 and CDR2 sequences are SQVTM and ANQGSEA. CDR3 DNA sequence: TGCAGCGTTGTGGGGAGCGGGGAGCGCACAGATACGCAGTATTTT. Its protein product is CSVVGSGERTDTQYF.

V is TRBV5-5 and J is TRBJ2-3; D is perhaps TRBD2 (5 bases). The germline CDR1 and CDR2 sequences are SGHKS and YYEKEE (reference sequence). The CDR3 runs 14 residues. Trimming cost V 7 bases and J 4 bases, with 16 bases left between them. CDR3 DNA sequence: TGTGCCAGCCATATCTTCGGGGATTCAGATACGCAGTATTTT. Residues: CASHIFGDSDTQYF.